This note documents a single TCR beta chain sequence. This table comes from immunoSEQ multiplex PCR, and its TCRdb copy is limited to in-frame clones, with some not included. Of over 80,000 clones listed, around 87% were seen once; the top ten hold 20%. This specimen belongs to a study of blood T cell repertoires in COVID-19. Whole-study context: COVID-19 samples from acute and convalescent phases originated in the United States, Italy and Spain.

The sample was peripheral blood. This TCR was sampled from a human donor in a cohort sampled during active COVID-19.

The CDR3 sequence: CASSQTGGPSNEKLFF. The CDR3 DNA sequence: TGTGCCAGCAGCCAAACAGGGGGCCCCTCTAATGAAAAACTGTTTTTT. The chain couples TRBV4-2 to TRBJ1-4, with TRBD1 matching 9 bases. The CDR3 runs to 16 residues. V shed 2 bases, J shed 3 bases, and the junction held 4 bases outside the gene matches. Germline CDR1 reads LGHNA; CDR2 reads YNFKEQ.